This is a list of T cell receptor beta chains from one sample in a study of blood T cells in healthy people across ages. Each CDR3 protein gets one entry after TCRdb re-called the 5' RACE reads with MiXCR. The sample comprises 550,000 to 750,000 distinct CDR3 sequences, under 25% of which are singletons, and 3.5% to 4% rests with the top ten. Sequenced: blood. Receptor source: a man in his 70s in good health. Each CDR3 is given with its conserved first and last residue. Fields, in order: CDR3 length, J gene, V gene, CDR3 protein.

cdr3_length: 16; j_call: TRBJ2-2; v_call: TRBV5-1; cdr3_aa: CASSFGTARNTGELFF
cdr3_length: 15; j_call: TRBJ2-3; v_call: TRBV5-1; cdr3_aa: CASSLIAGNTDTQYF
cdr3_length: 17; j_call: TRBJ2-1; v_call: TRBV9; cdr3_aa: CASSPAGGSSVYNGQFF
cdr3_length: 16; j_call: TRBJ2-4; v_call: TRBV12-5; cdr3_aa: CASGLAFQDRVNIQYF
cdr3_length: 12; j_call: TRBJ2-7; v_call: TRBV29-1; cdr3_aa: CSVEGQGREQYF
cdr3_length: 16; j_call: TRBJ2-7; v_call: TRBV30; cdr3_aa: CAWRRGTSGKQYEQYF
cdr3_length: 16; j_call: TRBJ2-3; v_call: TRBV29-1; cdr3_aa: CSPKRLAGVVTDTQYF
cdr3_length: 16; j_call: TRBJ2-1; v_call: TRBV2; cdr3_aa: CASTSSGRVLNNEQFF
cdr3_length: 16; j_call: .; v_call: TRBV7-9; cdr3_aa: CASSGLGLTRGDEQFF
cdr3_length: 16; j_call: TRBJ1-1; v_call: TRBV18; cdr3_aa: CASSPGQGLLNTEAFF
cdr3_length: 14; j_call: TRBJ2-5; v_call: TRBV29-1; cdr3_aa: CSVEEAGARETQYF
cdr3_length: 14; j_call: .; v_call: TRBV24-1; cdr3_aa: CATSDSGKPYEQYF
cdr3_length: 17; j_call: TRBJ2-1; v_call: TRBV4-3; cdr3_aa: CASSKSPSGSSYNEQFF
cdr3_length: 19; j_call: TRBJ2-5; v_call: TRBV28; cdr3_aa: CASSLFLGLAGGPGETQYF
cdr3_length: 15; j_call: .; v_call: TRBV6-6; cdr3_aa: CASSTGQGRVNEQFF
cdr3_length: 15; j_call: TRBJ2-7; v_call: TRBV5-1; cdr3_aa: CASSSGQGAVVEQYF
cdr3_length: 13; j_call: .; v_call: TRBV11-2; cdr3_aa: CASSTDRGRGQFF
cdr3_length: 16; j_call: TRBJ2-2; v_call: TRBV7-2; cdr3_aa: CASSSNLVGNTGELFF
cdr3_length: 14; j_call: TRBJ2-5; v_call: TRBV7-2; cdr3_aa: CASSFGGARETQYF
cdr3_length: 15; j_call: TRBJ1-2; v_call: TRBV12-3/TRBV12-4; cdr3_aa: CASKYAGGLTYGYTF
cdr3_length: 13; j_call: TRBJ2-7; v_call: TRBV7-9; cdr3_aa: CASSSPGADEQYF
cdr3_length: 16; j_call: TRBJ1-1; v_call: TRBV5-1; cdr3_aa: CASSLRAQGFTTEAFF
cdr3_length: 14; j_call: .; v_call: TRBV4-3; cdr3_aa: CASSQDTGGSEQYF
cdr3_length: 13; j_call: TRBJ2-1; v_call: TRBV3-1; cdr3_aa: CATTPGQGNEQFF